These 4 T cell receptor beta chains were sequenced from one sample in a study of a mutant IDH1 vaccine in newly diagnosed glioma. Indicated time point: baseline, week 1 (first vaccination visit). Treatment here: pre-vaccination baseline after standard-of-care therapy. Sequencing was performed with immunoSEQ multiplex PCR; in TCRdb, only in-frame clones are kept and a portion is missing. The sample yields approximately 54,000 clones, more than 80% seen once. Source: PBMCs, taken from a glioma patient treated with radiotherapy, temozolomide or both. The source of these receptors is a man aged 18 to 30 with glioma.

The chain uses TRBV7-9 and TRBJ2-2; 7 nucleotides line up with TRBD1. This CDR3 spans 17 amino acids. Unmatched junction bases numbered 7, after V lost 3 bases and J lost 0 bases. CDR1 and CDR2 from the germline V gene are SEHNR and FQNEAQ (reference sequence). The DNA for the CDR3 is TGTGCCAGCAGCTTCGAAAGGGACAGAGCGAACACCGGGGAGCTGTTTTTT. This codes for CASSFERDRANTGELFF. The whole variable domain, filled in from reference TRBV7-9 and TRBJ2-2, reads DTGVSQNPRHKITKRGQNVTFRCDPISEHNRLYWYRQTLGQGPEFLTYFQNEAQLEKSRLLSDRFSAERPKGSFSTLEIQRTEQGDSAMYLCASSFERDRANTGELFFGEGSRLTVL.

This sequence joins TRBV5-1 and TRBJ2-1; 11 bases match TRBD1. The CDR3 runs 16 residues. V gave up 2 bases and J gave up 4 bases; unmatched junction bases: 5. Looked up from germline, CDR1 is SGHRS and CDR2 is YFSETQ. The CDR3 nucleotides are TGCGCCAGCAGCTTTGTCGGGACAGGGGGTTACAATGAGCAGTTCTTC. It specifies CASSFVGTGGYNEQFF.

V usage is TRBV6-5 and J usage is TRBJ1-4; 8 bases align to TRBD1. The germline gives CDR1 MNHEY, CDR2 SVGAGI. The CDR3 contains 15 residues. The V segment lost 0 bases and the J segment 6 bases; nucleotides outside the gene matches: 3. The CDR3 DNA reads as TGTGCCAGCAGTTACTCGAACAGGGGGTATGAAAAACTGTTTTTT. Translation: CASSYSNRGYEKLFF.

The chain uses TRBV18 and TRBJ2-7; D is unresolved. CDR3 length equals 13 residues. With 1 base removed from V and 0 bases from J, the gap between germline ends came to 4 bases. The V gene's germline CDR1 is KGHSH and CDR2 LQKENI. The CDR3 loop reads CASSPRSSYEQYF. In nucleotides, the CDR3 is TGTGCCAGCTCACCACGGAGCTCCTACGAGCAGTACTTC.